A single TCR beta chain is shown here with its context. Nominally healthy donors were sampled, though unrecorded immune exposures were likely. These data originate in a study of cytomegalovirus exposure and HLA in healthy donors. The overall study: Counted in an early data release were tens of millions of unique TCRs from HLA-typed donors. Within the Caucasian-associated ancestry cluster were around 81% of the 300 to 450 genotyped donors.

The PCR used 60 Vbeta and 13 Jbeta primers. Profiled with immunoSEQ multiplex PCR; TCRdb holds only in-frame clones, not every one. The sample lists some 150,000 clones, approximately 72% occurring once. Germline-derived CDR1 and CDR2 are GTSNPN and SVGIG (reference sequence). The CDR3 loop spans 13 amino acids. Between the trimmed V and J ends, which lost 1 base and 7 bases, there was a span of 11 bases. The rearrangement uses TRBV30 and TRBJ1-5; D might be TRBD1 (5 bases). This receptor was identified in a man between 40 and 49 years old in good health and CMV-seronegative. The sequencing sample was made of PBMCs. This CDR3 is CAWSGQGSQPQHF. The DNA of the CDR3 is TGTGCCTGGAGTGGGCAGGGCAGCCAGCCCCAGCATTTT.